The sample holds many counts of the clone carrying this TCR beta chain. Via MiXCR, TCRdb re-called the RT-PCR reads, giving one row per CDR3 protein. The profile shows around 700,000 distinct CDR3 sequences, 14% of them singletons. The length of the CDR3 is 15 residues. Trimming at V came to 2 bases and at J to 4 bases, leaving 8 bases not matched to a gene. From germline, CDR1 is SQVTM and CDR2 ANQGSEA. This sequence joins TRBV29-1 and TRBJ2-1, with 7 positions matching TRBD2. This TCR was recovered from a female donor in good health, serving as a healthy control. The sample consisted of memory CD4+ T cells from blood. CDR3 loop: CSVEYWGGRYNEQFF. Here the CDR3 DNA reads TGCAGCGTTGAATACTGGGGGGGAAGGTACAATGAGCAGTTCTTC.